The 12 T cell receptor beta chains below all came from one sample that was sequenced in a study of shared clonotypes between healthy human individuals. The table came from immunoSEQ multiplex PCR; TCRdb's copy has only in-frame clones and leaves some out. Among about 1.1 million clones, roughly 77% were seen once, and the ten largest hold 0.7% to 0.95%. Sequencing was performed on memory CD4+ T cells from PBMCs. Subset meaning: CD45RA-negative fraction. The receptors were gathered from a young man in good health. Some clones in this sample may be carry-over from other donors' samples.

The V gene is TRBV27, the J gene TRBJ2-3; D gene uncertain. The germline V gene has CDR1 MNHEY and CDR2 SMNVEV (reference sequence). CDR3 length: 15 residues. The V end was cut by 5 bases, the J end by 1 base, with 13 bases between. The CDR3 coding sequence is TGTGCCAGCAGTCGACCTGATGCACGCACAGATACGCAGTATTTT. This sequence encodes CASSRPDARTDTQYF.

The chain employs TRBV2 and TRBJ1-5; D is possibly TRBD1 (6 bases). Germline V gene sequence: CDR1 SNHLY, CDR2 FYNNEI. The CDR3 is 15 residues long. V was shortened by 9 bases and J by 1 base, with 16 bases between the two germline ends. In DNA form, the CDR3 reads TGTGCCAGTTCTCAGGGGCCACTGAGCAATCAGCCCCAGCATTTT. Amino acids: CASSQGPLSNQPQHF.

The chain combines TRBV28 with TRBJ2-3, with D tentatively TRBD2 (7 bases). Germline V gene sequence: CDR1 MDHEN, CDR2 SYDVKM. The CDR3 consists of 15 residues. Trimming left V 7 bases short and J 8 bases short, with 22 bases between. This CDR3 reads CASITGGHYQGTQYF. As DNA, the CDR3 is TGTGCCAGCATCACGGGGGGCCACTACCAAGGTACGCAGTATTTT.

CDR3 DNA: TGTGCCATCAAGGTGGGGGGGCTGGGCAATCAGCCCCAGCATTTT. Translation: CAIKVGGLGNQPQHF. The chain links TRBV28 to TRBJ1-5, with D perhaps TRBD1 (6 bases). The V end lost 10 bases, the J end lost 2 bases, and 18 bases lay between the germline ends. This CDR3 comprises 15 residues. Germline-derived CDR1 and CDR2 are MDHEN and SYDVKM.

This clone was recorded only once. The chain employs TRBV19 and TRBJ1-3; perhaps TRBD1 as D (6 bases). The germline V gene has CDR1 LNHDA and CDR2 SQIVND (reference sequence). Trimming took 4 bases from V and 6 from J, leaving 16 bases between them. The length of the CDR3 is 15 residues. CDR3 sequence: CASSTGALGENTIYF. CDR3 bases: TGTGCCAGTAGTACAGGGGCCCTCGGCGAAAACACCATATATTTT.

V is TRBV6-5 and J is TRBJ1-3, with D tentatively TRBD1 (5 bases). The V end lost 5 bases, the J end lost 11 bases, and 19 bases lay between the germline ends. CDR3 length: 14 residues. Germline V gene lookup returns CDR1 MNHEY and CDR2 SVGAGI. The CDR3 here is CASSPGTWRGAIYF. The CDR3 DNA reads TGTGCCAGCAGTCCCGGGACCTGGCGGGGCGCCATATATTTT.

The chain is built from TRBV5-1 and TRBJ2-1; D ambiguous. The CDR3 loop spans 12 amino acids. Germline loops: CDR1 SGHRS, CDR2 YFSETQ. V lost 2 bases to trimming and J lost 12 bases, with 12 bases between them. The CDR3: CASSFLGQLQFF. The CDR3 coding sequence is TGCGCCAGCAGCTTCCTAGGGCAGTTGCAGTTCTTC.

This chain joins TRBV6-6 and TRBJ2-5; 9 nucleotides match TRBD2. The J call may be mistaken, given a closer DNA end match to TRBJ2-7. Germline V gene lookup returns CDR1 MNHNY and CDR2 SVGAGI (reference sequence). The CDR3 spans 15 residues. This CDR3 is CASSPSGGSSYEQYF. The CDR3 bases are TGTGCCAGCAGTCCAAGCGGGGGGAGCTCCTACGAGCAGTACTTC.

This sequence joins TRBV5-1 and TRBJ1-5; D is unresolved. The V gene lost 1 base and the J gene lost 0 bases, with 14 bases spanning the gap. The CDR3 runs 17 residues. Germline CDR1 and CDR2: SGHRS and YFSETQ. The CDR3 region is CASSLSPLLYSNQPQHF. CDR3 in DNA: TGCGCCAGCAGCTTGTCCCCATTACTTTATAGCAATCAGCCCCAGCATTTT. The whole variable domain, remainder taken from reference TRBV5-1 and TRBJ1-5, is KAGVTQTPRYLIKTRGQQVTLSCSPISGHRSVSWYQQTPGQGLQFLFEYFSETQRNKGNFPGRFSGRQFSNSRSEMNVSTLELGDSALYLCASSLSPLLYSNQPQHFGDGTRLSIL.

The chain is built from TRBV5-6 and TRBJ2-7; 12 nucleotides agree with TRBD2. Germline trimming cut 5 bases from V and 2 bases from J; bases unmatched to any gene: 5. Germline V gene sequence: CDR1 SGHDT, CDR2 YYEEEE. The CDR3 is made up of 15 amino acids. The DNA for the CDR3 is TGTGCCAGCAGACAGCGGACTAGCGGGACCTACGAGCAGTACTTC. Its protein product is CASRQRTSGTYEQYF. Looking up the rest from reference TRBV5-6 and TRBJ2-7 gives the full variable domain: DAGVTQSPTHLIKTRGQQVTLRCSPKSGHDTVSWYQQALGQGPQFIFQYYEEEERQRGNFPDRFSGHQFPNYSSELNVNALLLGDSALYLCASRQRTSGTYEQYFGPGTRLTVT.

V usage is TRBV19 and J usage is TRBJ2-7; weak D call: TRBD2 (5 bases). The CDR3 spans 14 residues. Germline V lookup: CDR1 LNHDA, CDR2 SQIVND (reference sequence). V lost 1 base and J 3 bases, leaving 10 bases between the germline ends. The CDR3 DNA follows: TGTGCCAGTAGTATAGCGGCGAGGGACTACGAGCAGTACTTC. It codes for CASSIAARDYEQYF.

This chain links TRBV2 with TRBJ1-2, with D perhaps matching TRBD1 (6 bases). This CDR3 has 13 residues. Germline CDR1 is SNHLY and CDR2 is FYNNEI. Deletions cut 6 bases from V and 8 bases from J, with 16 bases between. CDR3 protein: CASRVRPGEGYTF. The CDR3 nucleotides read TGTGCCAGCAGGGTCCGCCCAGGGGAGGGCTACACCTTC.